The table lists the clone carrying this T cell receptor beta chain with many counts. The antigen remains undetermined. CDR1 and CDR2 from the germline V gene are LGHNA and YSLEER. V lost 1 base and J 0 bases, leaving 11 bases between the germline ends. The length of the CDR3 is 16 residues. This sample is part of a study of CD8+CD57+ T cells in acquired aplastic anemia. Study as a whole: DNA recovered from sorted CD4+ and CD8+ cells had a mean of approximately 3.2 ug. CD4+ cells from healthy donors averaged about 9.8 million reads. Findings and caveats of the study: Patients had twenty-nine CD8+ CDR3 sequences in common with controls (the shared set). Between patients and controls, CD8+ Simpson's diversity did not vary significantly.

TCR beta VDJ combinations and CDR3 sequences were profiled from genomic DNA. In TCRdb, the reads were re-called with MiXCR into one record per CDR3 protein. Of around 400,000 distinct CDR3 sequences in the sample, around 68% are singletons; the top ten hold more than 3.5%. Sample: sorted CD4+, CD8+, or CD8+CD57+ T cells (not recorded which) from PBMCs. This clonotype originated in a human donor in good health, serving as a control. The rearrangement uses TRBV4-3 and TRBJ2-3, with D perhaps matching TRBD1 (5 bases). DNA for the CDR3: TGCGCCAGCAGCCAAGGCCCGGACACTAGCACAGATACGCAGTATTTT. This encodes CASSQGPDTSTDTQYF.